This T cell receptor beta chain was obtained from a study of shared clonotypes between healthy human individuals. Positively selected for CCR7, the CD45RO-negative cells used as naive CD8 cells excluded terminally differentiated effector memory CD45RA+ cells. The table came from immunoSEQ multiplex PCR; TCRdb's copy has only in-frame clones and leaves some out. There are some 2,000,000 clones in the sample; about 95% occur only once, and 1.1% lies in the top ten. The CDR3 spans 17 residues. Germline V gene lookup returns CDR1 SGHDN and CDR2 FVKESK. J lost 0 bases, V lost 4 bases, and 10 bases had no gene match.

This clonotype was obtained from a man younger than 35 in good health. The chain recombines TRBV14 with TRBJ1-1; 8 bases fit TRBD1. The sample was naive CD8+ T cells sorted from blood. The CDR3 DNA reads TGTGCCAGCAGCCTCGACGGGACAGGTGTGTTGAACACTGAAGCTTTCTTT. It specifies CASSLDGTGVLNTEAFF.